Here is one TCR beta chain with its context. The data were taken from a study of blood T cell repertoires in COVID-19. Study information: Acute and convalescent COVID-19 samples came from the United States, Italy and Spain. From T cells, B-cell-depleted T cells, or PBMCs came the material, which was cDNA or gDNA.

CDR3 length: 14 amino acids. CDR1 is SEHNR, CDR2 FQNEAQ, per germline (reference sequence). The V end was cut by 1 base, the J end by 2 bases, with 8 bases between. Authors' analysis steps: Amplification of reference gene primers was used by the study to estimate nucleated cell counts. Libraries were prepared by immunoSEQ multiplex PCR; TCRdb keeps only in-frame clonotypes and omits some of them. The V and J calls and clone size were taken over from that table, and D and trimming were inferred from the DNA. The table has some 270,000 clones, nearly 90% seen once. The chain couples TRBV7-9 to TRBJ1-2; D gene unclear. Sequencing used peripheral blood. This receptor was obtained from a middle-aged woman who had recovered from COVID-19. The chain's CDR3 is CASSLVAGNYGYTF. CDR3 bases: TGTGCCAGCAGCTTAGTTGCAGGAAACTATGGCTACACCTTC.